Included here is one T cell receptor beta chain sequence, with context. The data are from a study of control samples from healthy donors and cancer patients. Germline lookup yields CDR1 SGHTA and CDR2 FQGNSA. This CDR3 region has 14 residues. Deletions cut 1 base from V and 3 bases from J, with 10 bases between. The method was immunoSEQ multiplex PCR; TCRdb's version includes in-frame clones alone and lacks a portion of them. The table has nearly 200,000 clones, about 91% seen once; the top ten hold approximately 1.8%. Source material: blood. The sequence came from a young man in good health. This sequence joins TRBV7-2 and TRBJ2-7, with D possibly being TRBD2 (6 bases). CDR3 loop: CASSLGGVIYEQYF. CDR3 DNA: TGTGCCAGCAGCTTAGGCGGGGTGATCTACGAGCAGTACTTC. The full variable domain, rest sourced from reference TRBV7-2 and TRBJ2-7, is GAGVSQSPSNKVTEKGKDVELRCDPISGHTALYWYRQSLGQGLEFLIYFQGNSAPDKSGLPSDRFSAERTGGSVSTLTIQRTQQEDSAVYLCASSLGGVIYEQYFGPGTRLTVT.